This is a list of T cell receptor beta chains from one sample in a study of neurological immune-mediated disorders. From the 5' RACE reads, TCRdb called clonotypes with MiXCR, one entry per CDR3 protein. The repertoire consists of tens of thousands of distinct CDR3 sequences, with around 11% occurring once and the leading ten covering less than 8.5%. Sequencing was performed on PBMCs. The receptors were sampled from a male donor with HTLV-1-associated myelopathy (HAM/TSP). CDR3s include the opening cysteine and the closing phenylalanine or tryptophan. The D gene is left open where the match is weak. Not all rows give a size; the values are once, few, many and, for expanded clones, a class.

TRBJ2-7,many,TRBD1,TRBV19,CASSPRQGEDEQYF,TGTGCCAGTAGTCCGCGACAGGGGGAGGACGAGCAGTACTTC
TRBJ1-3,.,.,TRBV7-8,CASSLGTAGNTIYF,TGTGCCAGCAGCTTAGGGACGGCTGGAAACACCATATATTTT
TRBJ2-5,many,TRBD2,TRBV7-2,CASILAGGETQYF,TGTGCCAGCATCCTTGCGGGGGGAGAGACCCAGTACTTC
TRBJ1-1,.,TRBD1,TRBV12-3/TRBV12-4,CAISSWTGGPTEAFF,TGTGCCATCAGTTCGTGGACAGGGGGCCCCACTGAAGCTTTCTTT
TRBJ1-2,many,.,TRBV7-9,CASTGVPNYGYTF,TGTGCCAGCACGGGGGTTCCTAACTATGGCTACACCTTC
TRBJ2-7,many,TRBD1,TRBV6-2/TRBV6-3,CASQRKGQGLDEQYF,TGTGCCAGCCAACGTAAAGGACAGGGCCTTGACGAGCAGTACTTC
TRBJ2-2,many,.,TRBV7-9,CASSPDTGELFF,TGTGCCAGCAGCCCGGACACCGGGGAGCTGTTTTTT
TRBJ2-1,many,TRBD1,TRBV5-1,CASSLGQGANNEQFF,TGCGCCAGCAGCCTCGGACAGGGGGCCAACAATGAGCAGTTCTTC
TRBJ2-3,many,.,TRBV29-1,CSGTLGGVGDTQYF,TGCAGTGGTACACTCGGGGGCGTCGGAGATACGCAGTATTTT
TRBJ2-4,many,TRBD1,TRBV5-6,CASSFTGGEDIQYF,TGTGCCAGCAGCTTTACAGGGGGCGAAGACATTCAGTACTTC
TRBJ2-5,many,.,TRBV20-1,CSARPTSTRETQYF,TGCAGTGCTAGACCGACTTCGACCCGGGAGACCCAGTACTTC
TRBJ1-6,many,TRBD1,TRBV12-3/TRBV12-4,CASSLAQGANSPLHF,TGTGCCAGCAGTTTAGCCCAGGGGGCCAATTCACCCCTCCACTTT
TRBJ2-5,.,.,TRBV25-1,CSSSELREQETQYF,TGTTCCAGTAGTGAATTGAGGGAGCAAGAGACCCAGTACTTC
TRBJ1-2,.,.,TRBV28,CASSPGGNYVYTF,TGTGCCAGCAGCCCCGGGGGTAACTATGTCTACACCTTC
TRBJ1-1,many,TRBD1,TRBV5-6,CASSFNPTGMGTEAFF,TGTGCCAGCAGCTTTAATCCGACAGGGATGGGTACTGAAGCTTTCTTT
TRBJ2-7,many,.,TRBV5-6,CASSLIDTYYEQYF,TGTGCCAGCAGCTTGATTGACACGTACTACGAGCAGTACTTC
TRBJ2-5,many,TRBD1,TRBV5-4,CASSGYRGQETQYF,TGTGCCAGCAGCGGTTACAGGGGGCAAGAGACCCAGTACTTC
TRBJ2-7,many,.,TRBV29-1,CSVPSLGEQYF,TGCAGCGTCCCTTCGTTAGGGGAGCAGTACTTC
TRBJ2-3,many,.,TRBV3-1,CASSHPGGPGDTQYF,TGTGCCAGCAGCCATCCCGGGGGCCCGGGGGATACGCAGTATTTT
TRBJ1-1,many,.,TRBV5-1,CASSRQNTEAFF,TGCGCCAGCAGTCGACAGAACACTGAAGCTTTCTTT
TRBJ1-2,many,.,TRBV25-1,CASSEYTGGRGSGYTF,TGTGCCAGCAGTGAATATACGGGGGGCCGGGGTAGTGGCTACACCTTC
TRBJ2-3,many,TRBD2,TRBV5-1,CASSPGRAGGTDTQYF,TGCGCCAGCAGCCCTGGACGAGCGGGGGGCACAGATACGCAGTATTTT
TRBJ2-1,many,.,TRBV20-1,CSATRSEYNEQFF,TGCAGTGCGACTCGATCGGAATACAATGAGCAGTTCTTC
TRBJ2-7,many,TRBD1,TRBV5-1,CASSSRDRGSYEQYF,TGCGCCAGCAGCTCCCGGGACAGGGGTTCCTACGAGCAGTACTTC
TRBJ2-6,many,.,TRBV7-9,CASSPPSGANVLTF,TGTGCCAGCAGCCCGCCGTCTGGGGCCAACGTCCTGACTTTC
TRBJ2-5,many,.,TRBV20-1,CSALLRAETQYF,TGCAGTGCCCTCTTACGGGCGGAGACCCAGTACTTC
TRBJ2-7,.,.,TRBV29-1,CSVLGAGKDEQYF,TGCAGCGTTCTCGGAGCAGGGAAGGACGAGCAGTACTTC
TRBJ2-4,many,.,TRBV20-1,CSARDRLRLAKNIQYF,TGCAGTGCTAGAGACCGACTGCGGCTAGCCAAAAACATTCAGTACTTC
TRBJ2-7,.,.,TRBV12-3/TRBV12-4,CASSRTPDSYEQYF,TGTGCCAGCAGCCGTACACCGGATTCCTACGAGCAGTACTTC
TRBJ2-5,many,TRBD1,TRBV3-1,CASSQGGQGLRETQYF,TGTGCCAGCAGCCAAGGAGGACAGGGGCTCCGGGAGACCCAGTACTTC
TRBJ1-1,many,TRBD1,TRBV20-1,CSAERQGRGRPEAFF,TGCAGTGCAGAAAGACAGGGACGCGGGCGGCCTGAAGCTTTCTTT
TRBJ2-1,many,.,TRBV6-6,CASSYSFGFEQFF,TGTGCCAGCAGTTACTCGTTCGGGTTCGAGCAGTTCTTC
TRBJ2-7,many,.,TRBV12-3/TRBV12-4,CASSRSSDSREQYF,TGTGCCAGCAGTCGGTCCTCGGACAGCCGCGAGCAGTACTTC
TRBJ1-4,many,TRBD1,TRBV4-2,CASSPPGGHEKLFF,TGTGCCAGCAGCCCTCCAGGGGGGCATGAAAAACTGTTTTTT
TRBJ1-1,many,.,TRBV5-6,CASSSTDRFNTEAFF,TGTGCCAGCAGCTCAACGGACCGATTCAACACTGAAGCTTTCTTT
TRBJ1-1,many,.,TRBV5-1,CASSLETGRNTEAFF,TGCGCCAGCAGCTTGGAGACAGGACGGAACACTGAAGCTTTCTTT
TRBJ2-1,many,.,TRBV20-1,CSGSDGSSYNEQFF,TGCAGTGGGTCAGACGGGAGCTCCTACAATGAGCAGTTCTTC
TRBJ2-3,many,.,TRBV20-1,CSTTDTQYF,TGCAGCACCACAGATACGCAGTATTTT
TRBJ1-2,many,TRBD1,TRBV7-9,CASSLAGQGANYGYTF,TGTGCCAGCAGCTTAGCTGGACAGGGAGCTAACTATGGCTACACCTTC
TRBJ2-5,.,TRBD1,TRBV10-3,CAISPHGTGGRETQYF,TGTGCCATCAGCCCTCATGGGACAGGGGGGCGAGAGACCCAGTACTTC
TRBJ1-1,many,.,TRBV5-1,CASSYGQSAEAFF,TGCGCCAGCAGCTACGGACAGAGCGCTGAAGCTTTCTTT
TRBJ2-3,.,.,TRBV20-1,CSDRRTVKGNQPQYF,TGCAGTGATAGACGGACTGTAAAGGGCAATCAGCCCCAGTATTTT
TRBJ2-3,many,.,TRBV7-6,CASSLESWLTLSTDTQYF,TGTGCCAGCAGCTTAGAGAGTTGGCTAACCCTTAGCACAGATACGCAGTATTTT
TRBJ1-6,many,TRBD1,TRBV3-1,CASSRLAGGNSPLHF,TGTGCCAGCAGCCGTTTGGCAGGGGGCAATTCACCCCTCCACTTT
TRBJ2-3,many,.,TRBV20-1,CSAPLTSFTDTQYF,TGCAGTGCTCCCCTTACTAGTTTCACAGATACGCAGTATTTT
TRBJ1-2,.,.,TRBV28,CASSLSPGRLYGYTF,TGTGCCAGCAGTTTATCCCCGGGACGGCTCTATGGCTACACCTTC
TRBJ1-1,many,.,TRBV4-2,CASSQGVVDTEAFF,TGTGCCAGCAGCCAAGGGGTTGTCGACACTGAAGCTTTCTTT
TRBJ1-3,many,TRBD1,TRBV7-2,CASSPQGSGNTIYF,TGTGCCAGCAGCCCACAGGGGTCCGGAAACACCATATATTTT
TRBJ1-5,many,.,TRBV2,CASSETGGENQPQHF,TGTGCCAGCAGTGAGACCGGAGGAGAGAATCAGCCCCAGCATTTT
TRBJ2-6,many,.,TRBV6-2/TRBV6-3,CASREVGANVLTF,TGTGCCAGCAGGGAAGTTGGGGCCAACGTCCTGACTTTC
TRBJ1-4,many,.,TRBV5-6,CASSREATNEKLFF,TGTGCCAGCAGCCGCGAAGCAACTAATGAAAAACTGTTTTTT